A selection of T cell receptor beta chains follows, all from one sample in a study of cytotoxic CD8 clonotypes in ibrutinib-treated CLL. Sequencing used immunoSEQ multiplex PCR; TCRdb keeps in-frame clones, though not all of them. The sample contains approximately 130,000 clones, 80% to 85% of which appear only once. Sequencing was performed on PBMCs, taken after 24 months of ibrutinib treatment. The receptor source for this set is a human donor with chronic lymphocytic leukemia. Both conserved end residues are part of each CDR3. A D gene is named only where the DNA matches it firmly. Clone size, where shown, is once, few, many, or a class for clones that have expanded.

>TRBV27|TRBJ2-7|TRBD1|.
TGTGCCAGCAGTTTATTGGGACAGGCGAACTACGAGCAGTACTTC
CASSLLGQANYEQYF
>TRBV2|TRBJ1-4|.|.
TGTGCCAGCAGTGAAGGGTTGGGGGGACTTAATGAAAAACTGTTTTTT
CASSEGLGGLNEKLFF
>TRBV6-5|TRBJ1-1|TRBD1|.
TGTGCCAGCAGTCCACAGGGGCGAGAGAACACTGAAGCTTTCTTT
CASSPQGRENTEAFF
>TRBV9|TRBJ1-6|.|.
TGTGCCAGCAGCGAAAGACCCCTCAGGGCCCTCCACTTT
CASSERPLRALHF
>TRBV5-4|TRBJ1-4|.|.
TGTGCCAGCAGCGCGGACAGTTTTGGAGAAAAACTGTTTTTT
CASSADSFGEKLFF
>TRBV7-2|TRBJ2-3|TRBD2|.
TGTGCCAGCAGCTTAGGTCTAGCGGGGGCCTACATCGATACGCAGTATTTT
CASSLGLAGAYIDTQYF
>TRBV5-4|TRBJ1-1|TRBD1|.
TGTGCCAGCAGCGGATCACAGGGGATGAACACTGAAGCTTTCTTT
CASSGSQGMNTEAFF
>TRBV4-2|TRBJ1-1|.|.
TGTGCCAGCAGCCAAGATGATCAAGGGTCGGGTAACGAAGCTTTCTTT
CASSQDDQGSGNEAFF
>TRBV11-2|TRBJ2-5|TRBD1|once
TGTGCCAGCAGCTTAGGGGACAGGGTAGAGGAGACCCAGTACTTC
CASSLGDRVEETQYF
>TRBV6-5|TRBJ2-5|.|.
TGTGCCAGCAGTTACGTTCCCCCAGCCGAGGAAGAGACCCAGTACTTC
CASSYVPPAEEETQYF
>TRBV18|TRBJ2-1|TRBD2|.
TGTGCCAGCTCACCACCGGGGGGGAAAAACAATGAGCAGTTCTTC
CASSPPGGKNNEQFF
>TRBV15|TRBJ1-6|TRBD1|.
TGTGCCACCAGCAGACATCACGGGACAGGGAATTCACCCCTCCACTTT
CATSRHHGTGNSPLHF
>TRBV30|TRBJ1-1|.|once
TGTGCCTGGAGGACAGAGAGGAACACTGAAGCTTTCTTT
CAWRTERNTEAFF
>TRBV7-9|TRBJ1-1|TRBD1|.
TGTGCCAGCAGCTCAGGGGGCGGTGTGACTGAAGCTTTCTTT
CASSSGGGVTEAFF
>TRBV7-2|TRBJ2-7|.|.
TGTGCCAGCAGCCCGGACCCTGGTAGAGGAGGGGAGCAGTACTTC
CASSPDPGRGGEQYF
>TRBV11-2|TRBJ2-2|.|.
TGTGCCAGCCGTCAGATAAACACCGGGGAGCTGTTTTTT
CASRQINTGELFF
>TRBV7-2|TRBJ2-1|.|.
TGTGCCAGCAGCTTTCCCCTAAAGGAGCAGTTCTTC
CASSFPLKEQFF
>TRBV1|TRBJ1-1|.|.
TGCACCAGCAGCAATAGACAGAATGAAGCTTTCTTT
CTSSNRQNEAFF
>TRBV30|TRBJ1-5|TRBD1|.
TGTGCCTGGAGGCCTGATGCGGGACAGGGGCGTCTCAGCAATCAGCCCCAGCATTTT
CAWRPDAGQGRLSNQPQHF
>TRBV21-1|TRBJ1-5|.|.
TGTGCCAGCACCACAGGGAATTGTCGCAATCAGCCCCAGCATTTT
CASTTGNCRNQPQHF
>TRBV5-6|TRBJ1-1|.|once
TGTGCCAGCAGCTTGGCTGGGAGGGGCCACGCTGAAGCTTTCTTT
CASSLAGRGHAEAFF
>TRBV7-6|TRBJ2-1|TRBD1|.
TGTGCCAGCAGCCGCCGACAGGGTAGGACCAATGAGCAGTTCTTC
CASSRRQGRTNEQFF
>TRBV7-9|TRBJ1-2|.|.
TGTGCCAGCAGCCCAGGACAGATAGATGGCTACACCTTC
CASSPGQIDGYTF
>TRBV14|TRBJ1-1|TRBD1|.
TGTGCCAGCAGCCCCCCGGAGGACAGGGGGATCACTGAAGCTTTCTTT
CASSPPEDRGITEAFF
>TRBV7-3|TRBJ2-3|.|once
TGTGCCAGCAGCTTAGGGCCGGATGGATCGCAGTATTTT
CASSLGPDGSQYF
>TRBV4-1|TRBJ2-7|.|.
TGCGCCAGCAGCGAACGAGACCAAGGGATTTCCTACGAGCAGTACTTC
CASSERDQGISYEQYF
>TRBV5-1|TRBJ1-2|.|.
TGCGCCAGCAGCTTGGTTCCTGGCGACTATGGCTACACCTTC
CASSLVPGDYGYTF
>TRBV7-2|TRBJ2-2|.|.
TGTGCCAGCAGCTTAGTCGACCGCACCGGGGAGCTGTTTTTT
CASSLVDRTGELFF
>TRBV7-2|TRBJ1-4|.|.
TGTGCCAGCAGCCGCAGCGGGGGAGGTGAAAAACTGTTTTTT
CASSRSGGGEKLFF
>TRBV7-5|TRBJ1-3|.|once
TGTGCCAGAAGCCCGAGACGGGGTATTCCTACTTCTGGAAACACCATATATTTT
CARSPRRGIPTSGNTIYF
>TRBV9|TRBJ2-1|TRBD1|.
TGTGCCAGCAGCGTAGGTAGTTTGGGACAGGGAAAAATTCTTGAGCAGTTCTTC
CASSVGSLGQGKILEQFF
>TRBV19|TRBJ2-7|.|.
TGTGCCAGTAGTATCCCCCTCGGCGAGCAGTACTTC
CASSIPLGEQYF